This T cell receptor beta chain is from a study of T cell responses to AZD1222 COVID-19 vaccine. Study-level findings and limits: The donor group comprised mostly white British people and more females; the analysis possibly underestimated clonal diversity. The CD4 TCRs associated with vaccination extended across spike and predominated at 160-218 and 743-854.

Germline V CDR1 and CDR2: WSHSY, SAAADI. V dropped 8 bases and J dropped 0 bases, with 11 bases sitting between them. The CDR3 runs to 14 residues. Worth noting for this clone: The target antigen is unknown.

Assay: immunoSEQ multiplex PCR; the TCRdb copy retains only in-frame clones and omits some. Of approximately 67,000 clones listed, around four fifths were seen once; the top ten hold around 20%. This chain joins TRBV10-2 and TRBJ1-5; D gene uncertain. The sequence derives from an adult in good health. The sample was peripheral blood, taken on day 0 of AZD1222 vaccination. CDR3 bases: TGCGCCAGCGGTGGCAGAGATAGCAATCAGCCCCAGCATTTT. Protein product: CASGGRDSNQPQHF.